This TCR beta chain was sequenced in a study of CD8 T cells in Susac syndrome. Study-level findings and limits: It was acknowledged by the study that relatively few individuals were included in its TCR sequencing and HLA analysis.

This clonotype occurred a few times. The antigen remains unidentified. Sequencing of TCR beta drew on CD8+ and CD4+ T cells from blood. Negative isolation yielded CD4+ and CD8+ T cells, and FACS enriched TEMRA cells. Germline V gives CDR1 MNHNS, CDR2 SASEGT. The CDR3 covers 14 residues. V lost 5 bases, J lost 2 bases, and 12 bases lay in between. Random hexamers served to reverse transcribe roughly 0.5 to 1 ug RNA. The method of amplification for TCR beta CDR3 was immunoSEQ multiplex PCR, covering 54 Vbeta and 13 Jbeta. One entry per CDR3 protein, called by TCRdb with MiXCR from the immunoSEQ multiplex PCR reads. Of 150,000 to 200,000 distinct CDR3 sequences in the sample, 94% are singletons; the top ten hold almost 0.095%.

The clonotype comes from a human donor with multiple sclerosis. Sequencing input: CD4+ T cells from PBMCs. This chain uses TRBV6-1 with TRBJ2-5; the D gene is possibly TRBD2 (6 bases). The CDR3 sequence is CASSLGTFQETQYF. CDR3 nucleotides: TGTGCCAGCAGTCTTGGGACTTTTCAAGAGACCCAGTACTTC.